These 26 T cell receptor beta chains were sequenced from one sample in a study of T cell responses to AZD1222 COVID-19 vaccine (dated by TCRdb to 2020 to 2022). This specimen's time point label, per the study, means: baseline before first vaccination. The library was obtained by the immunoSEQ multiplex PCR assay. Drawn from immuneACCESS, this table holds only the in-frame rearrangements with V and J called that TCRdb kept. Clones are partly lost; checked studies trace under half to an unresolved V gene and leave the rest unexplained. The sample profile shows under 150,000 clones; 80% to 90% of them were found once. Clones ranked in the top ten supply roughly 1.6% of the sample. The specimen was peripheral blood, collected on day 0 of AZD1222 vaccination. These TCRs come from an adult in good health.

The CDR3 nucleotides read TGCGCCAGCAGCCACCCTGGGGGGGGCAAGGAGACTGAAGCTTTCTTT. Translated, it gives CASSHPGGGKETEAFF. This chain joins TRBV4-3 and TRBJ1-1, with D possibly matching TRBD1 (6 bases). The CDR3 is 16 residues long. Trimming pared 3 bases from V and 5 bases from J, leaving 19 bases between. Germline V gene sequence: CDR1 LGHNA, CDR2 YSLEER.

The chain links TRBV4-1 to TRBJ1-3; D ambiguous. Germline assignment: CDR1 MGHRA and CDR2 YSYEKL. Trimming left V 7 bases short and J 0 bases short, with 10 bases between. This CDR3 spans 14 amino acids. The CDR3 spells CASTPIGSGNTIYF. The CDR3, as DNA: TGCGCCAGCACTCCCATCGGCTCTGGAAACACCATATATTTT.

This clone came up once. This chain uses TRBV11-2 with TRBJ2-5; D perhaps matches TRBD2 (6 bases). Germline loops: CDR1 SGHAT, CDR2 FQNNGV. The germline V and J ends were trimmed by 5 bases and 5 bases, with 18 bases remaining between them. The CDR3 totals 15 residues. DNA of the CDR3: TGTGCCAGCAGCCCCCAGACTAGTTCTGCTGAGACCCAGTACTTC. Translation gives CASSPQTSSAETQYF.

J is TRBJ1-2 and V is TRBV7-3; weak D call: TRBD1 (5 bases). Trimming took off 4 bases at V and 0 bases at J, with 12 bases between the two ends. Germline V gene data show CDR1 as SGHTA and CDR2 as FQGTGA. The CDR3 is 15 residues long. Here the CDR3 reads CASSSRGAANYGYTF. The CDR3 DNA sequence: TGTGCCAGCAGCTCAAGAGGGGCAGCTAACTATGGCTACACCTTC.

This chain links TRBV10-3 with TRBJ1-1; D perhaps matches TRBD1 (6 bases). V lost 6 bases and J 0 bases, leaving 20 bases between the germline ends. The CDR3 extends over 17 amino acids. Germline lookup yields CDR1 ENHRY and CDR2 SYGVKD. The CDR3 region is CAIRSHGAGTMNTEAFF. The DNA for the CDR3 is TGTGCCATCAGATCCCACGGGGCAGGGACAATGAACACTGAAGCTTTCTTT.

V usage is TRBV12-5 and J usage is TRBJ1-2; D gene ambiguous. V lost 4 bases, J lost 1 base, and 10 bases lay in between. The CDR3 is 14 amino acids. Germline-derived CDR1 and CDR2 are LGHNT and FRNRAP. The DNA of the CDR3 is TGTGCTAGTGGTTCGCCGAGATTTAACTATGGCTACACCTTC. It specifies CASGSPRFNYGYTF.

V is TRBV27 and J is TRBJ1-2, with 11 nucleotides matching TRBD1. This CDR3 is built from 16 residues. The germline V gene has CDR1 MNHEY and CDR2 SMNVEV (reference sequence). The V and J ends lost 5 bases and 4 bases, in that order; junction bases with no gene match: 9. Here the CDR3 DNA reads TGTGCCAGCAGTGCCCGGGACAGGGGGATCTCCTATGGCTACACCTTC. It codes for CASSARDRGISYGYTF.

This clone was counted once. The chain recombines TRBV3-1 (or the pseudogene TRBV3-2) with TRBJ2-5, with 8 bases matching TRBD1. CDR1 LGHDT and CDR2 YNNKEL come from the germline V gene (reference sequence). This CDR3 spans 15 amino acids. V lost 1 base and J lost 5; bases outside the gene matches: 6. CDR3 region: CASSQVPGGGETQYF. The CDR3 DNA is TGTGCCAGCAGCCAAGTACCAGGGGGCGGGGAGACCCAGTACTTC.

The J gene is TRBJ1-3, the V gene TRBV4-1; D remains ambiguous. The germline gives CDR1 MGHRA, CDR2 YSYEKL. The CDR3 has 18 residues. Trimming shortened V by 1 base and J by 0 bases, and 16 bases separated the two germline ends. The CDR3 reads CASSQGILARSSGNTIYF. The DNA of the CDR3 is TGCGCCAGCAGCCAAGGAATCCTGGCACGGAGCTCTGGAAACACCATATATTTT.

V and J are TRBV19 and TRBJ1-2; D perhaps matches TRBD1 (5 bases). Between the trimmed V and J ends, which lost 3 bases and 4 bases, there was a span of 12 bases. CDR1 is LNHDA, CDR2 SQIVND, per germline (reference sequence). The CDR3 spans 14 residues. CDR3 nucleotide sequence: TGTGCCAGTAGTATCCCAGGGATGGGCTATGGCTACACCTTC. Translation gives CASSIPGMGYGYTF.

CDR3 amino acids: CASTLRMAGNEQFF. CDR3 bases: TGTGCCAGCACCTTGAGAATGGCAGGCAATGAGCAGTTCTTC. The chain joins TRBV6-5 to TRBJ2-1; D gene unclear. V dropped 7 bases and J dropped 6 bases, with 16 bases sitting between them. The CDR3 consists of 14 residues. Germline assignment: CDR1 MNHEY and CDR2 SVGAGI.

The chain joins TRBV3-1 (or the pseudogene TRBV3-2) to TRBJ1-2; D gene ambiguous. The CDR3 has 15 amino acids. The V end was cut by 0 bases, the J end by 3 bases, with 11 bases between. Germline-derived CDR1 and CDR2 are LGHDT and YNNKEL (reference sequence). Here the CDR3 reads CASSQDTRDYYGYTF. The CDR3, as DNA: TGTGCCAGCAGCCAAGATACTAGGGATTACTATGGCTACACCTTC.

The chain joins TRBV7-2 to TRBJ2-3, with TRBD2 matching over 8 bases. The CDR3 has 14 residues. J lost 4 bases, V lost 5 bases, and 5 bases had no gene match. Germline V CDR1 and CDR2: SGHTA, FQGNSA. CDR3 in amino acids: CASSLSGMADTQYF. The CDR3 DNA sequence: TGTGCCAGCAGCCTTAGCGGGATGGCAGATACGCAGTATTTT.

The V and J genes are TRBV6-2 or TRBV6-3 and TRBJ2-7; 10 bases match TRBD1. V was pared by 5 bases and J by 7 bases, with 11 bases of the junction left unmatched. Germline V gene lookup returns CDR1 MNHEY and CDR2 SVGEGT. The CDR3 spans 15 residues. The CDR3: CASSPSRQGAREQYF. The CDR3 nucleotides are TGTGCCAGCAGTCCGTCCCGACAGGGGGCTAGAGAGCAGTACTTC.

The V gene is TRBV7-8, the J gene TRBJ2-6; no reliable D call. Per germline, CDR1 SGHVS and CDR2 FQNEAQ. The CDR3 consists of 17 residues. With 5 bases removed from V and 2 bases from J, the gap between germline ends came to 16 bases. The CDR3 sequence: CASSLTVGYPGANVLTF. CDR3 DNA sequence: TGTGCCAGCAGCCTAACGGTCGGATACCCTGGGGCCAACGTCCTGACTTTC.

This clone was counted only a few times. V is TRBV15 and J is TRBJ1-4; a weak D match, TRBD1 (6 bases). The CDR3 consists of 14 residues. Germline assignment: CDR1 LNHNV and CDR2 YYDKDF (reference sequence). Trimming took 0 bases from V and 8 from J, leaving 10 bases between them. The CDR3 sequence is CATSRDPGDEKLFF. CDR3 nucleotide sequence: TGTGCCACCAGCAGAGATCCAGGGGACGAAAAACTGTTTTTT.

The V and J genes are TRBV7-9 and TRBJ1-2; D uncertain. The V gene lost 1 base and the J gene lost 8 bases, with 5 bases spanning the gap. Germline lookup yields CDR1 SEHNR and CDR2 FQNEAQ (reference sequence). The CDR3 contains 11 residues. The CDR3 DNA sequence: TGTGCCAGCAGCTTAGAAGGGGGCTACACCTTC. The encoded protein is CASSLEGGYTF.

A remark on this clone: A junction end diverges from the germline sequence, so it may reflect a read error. This chain's CDR3 is CANSLATGSGANVLTF. CDR3 sequence (DNA): TGTGCCAACAGCTTAGCGACGGGCTCTGGGGCCAACGTCCTGACTTTC. The chain recombines TRBV7-8 with TRBJ2-6; D possibly corresponds to TRBD2 (5 bases). The germline V gene has CDR1 SGHVS and CDR2 FQNEAQ. The CDR3 sequence is 16 residues long.

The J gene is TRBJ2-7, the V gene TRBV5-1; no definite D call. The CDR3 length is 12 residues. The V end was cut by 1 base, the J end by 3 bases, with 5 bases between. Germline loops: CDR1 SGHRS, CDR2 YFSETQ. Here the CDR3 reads CASSLQDYEQYF. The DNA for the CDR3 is TGCGCCAGCAGCTTGCAGGACTACGAGCAGTACTTC.

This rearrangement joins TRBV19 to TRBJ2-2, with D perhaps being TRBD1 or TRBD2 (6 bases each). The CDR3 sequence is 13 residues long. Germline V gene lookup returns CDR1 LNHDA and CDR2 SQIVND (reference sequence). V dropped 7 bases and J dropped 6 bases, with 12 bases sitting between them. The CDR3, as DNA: TGTGCCAGTACCGAGGGGGAGGCCGGGGAGCTGTTTTTT. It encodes CASTEGEAGELFF.

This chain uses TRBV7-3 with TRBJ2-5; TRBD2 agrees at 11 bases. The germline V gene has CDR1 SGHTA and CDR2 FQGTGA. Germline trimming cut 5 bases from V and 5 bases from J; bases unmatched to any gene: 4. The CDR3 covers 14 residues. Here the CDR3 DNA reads TGTGCCAGCAGCCCTAGCGGGAGGCGGGAGACCCAGTACTTC. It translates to CASSPSGRRETQYF.

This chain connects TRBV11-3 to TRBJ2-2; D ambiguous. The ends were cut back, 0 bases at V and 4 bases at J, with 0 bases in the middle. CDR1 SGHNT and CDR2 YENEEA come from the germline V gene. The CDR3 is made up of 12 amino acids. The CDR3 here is CASSLDTGELFF. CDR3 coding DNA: TGTGCCAGCAGCTTAGACACCGGGGAGCTGTTTTTT.

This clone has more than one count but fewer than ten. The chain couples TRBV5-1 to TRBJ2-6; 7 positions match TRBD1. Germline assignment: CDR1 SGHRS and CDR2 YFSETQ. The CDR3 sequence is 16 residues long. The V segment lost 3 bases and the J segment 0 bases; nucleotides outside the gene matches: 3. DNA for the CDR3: TGCGCCAGCAGCTGGGACAGTCTCTCTGGGGCCAACGTCCTGACTTTC. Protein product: CASSWDSLSGANVLTF. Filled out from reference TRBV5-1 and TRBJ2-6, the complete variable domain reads KAGVTQTPRYLIKTRGQQVTLSCSPISGHRSVSWYQQTPGQGLQFLFEYFSETQRNKGNFPGRFSGRQFSNSRSEMNVSTLELGDSALYLCASSWDSLSGANVLTFGAGSRLTVL.

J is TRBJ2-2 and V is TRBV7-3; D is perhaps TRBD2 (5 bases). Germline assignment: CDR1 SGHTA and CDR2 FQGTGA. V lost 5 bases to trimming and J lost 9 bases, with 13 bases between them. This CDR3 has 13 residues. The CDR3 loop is CASSLGDRRELFF. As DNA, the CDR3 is TGTGCCAGCAGCCTGGGAGATCGCAGGGAGCTGTTTTTT.

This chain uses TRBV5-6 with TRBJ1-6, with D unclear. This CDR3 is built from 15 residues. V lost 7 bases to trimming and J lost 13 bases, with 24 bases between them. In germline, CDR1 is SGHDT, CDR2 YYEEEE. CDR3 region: CASGSRARVLGPLHF. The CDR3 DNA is TGTGCCAGCGGATCAAGGGCCCGGGTTTTGGGGCCCCTCCACTTT.

CDR3: CASSLVGVDYGYTF. CDR3 sequence (DNA): TGTGCCAGCAGCTTGGTGGGGGTAGACTATGGCTACACCTTC. This chain joins TRBV5-6 and TRBJ1-2; D is perhaps TRBD1 (5 bases). Trimming left V 0 bases short and J 3 bases short, with 9 bases between. CDR3 length: 14 amino acids. CDR1 and CDR2 from the germline V gene are SGHDT and YYEEEE.